This T cell receptor (beta chain) was retrieved from a study of T cells expressing NK-cell markers. The overall study: From sorted CD3+CD56+NKG2C+, CD3+CD56+NKG2C- and CD3+CD56-NKG2C+ T cells came the TCR beta repertoires. Whole-study results and caveats: Once again these clonotypes came out on top in the CD3+CD56-NKG2C+ fraction of several donors. Expanded NKG2C+ T cell clones had unclear HCMV specificity.

No DNA is given; TCRdb re-called the 5' RACE reads and lists each CDR3 protein once. The listing contains about half a million distinct CDR3 sequences. This CDR3 is 15 amino acids long. CDR1 LGHNA and CDR2 YNFKEQ come from the germline V gene. With respect to this clonotype: Its matching antigen is unknown.

The receptor was isolated from a woman between 45 and 60 years old in good health. Sequencing input: blood T cells: a sorted CD56 or NKG2C T cell subset, CD4+ or CD8+ T cells, or bulk PBMC T cells (not recorded which). The chain carries TRBV4-2 and TRBJ2-7. The CDR3 here is CASSPGRQREYEQYF.